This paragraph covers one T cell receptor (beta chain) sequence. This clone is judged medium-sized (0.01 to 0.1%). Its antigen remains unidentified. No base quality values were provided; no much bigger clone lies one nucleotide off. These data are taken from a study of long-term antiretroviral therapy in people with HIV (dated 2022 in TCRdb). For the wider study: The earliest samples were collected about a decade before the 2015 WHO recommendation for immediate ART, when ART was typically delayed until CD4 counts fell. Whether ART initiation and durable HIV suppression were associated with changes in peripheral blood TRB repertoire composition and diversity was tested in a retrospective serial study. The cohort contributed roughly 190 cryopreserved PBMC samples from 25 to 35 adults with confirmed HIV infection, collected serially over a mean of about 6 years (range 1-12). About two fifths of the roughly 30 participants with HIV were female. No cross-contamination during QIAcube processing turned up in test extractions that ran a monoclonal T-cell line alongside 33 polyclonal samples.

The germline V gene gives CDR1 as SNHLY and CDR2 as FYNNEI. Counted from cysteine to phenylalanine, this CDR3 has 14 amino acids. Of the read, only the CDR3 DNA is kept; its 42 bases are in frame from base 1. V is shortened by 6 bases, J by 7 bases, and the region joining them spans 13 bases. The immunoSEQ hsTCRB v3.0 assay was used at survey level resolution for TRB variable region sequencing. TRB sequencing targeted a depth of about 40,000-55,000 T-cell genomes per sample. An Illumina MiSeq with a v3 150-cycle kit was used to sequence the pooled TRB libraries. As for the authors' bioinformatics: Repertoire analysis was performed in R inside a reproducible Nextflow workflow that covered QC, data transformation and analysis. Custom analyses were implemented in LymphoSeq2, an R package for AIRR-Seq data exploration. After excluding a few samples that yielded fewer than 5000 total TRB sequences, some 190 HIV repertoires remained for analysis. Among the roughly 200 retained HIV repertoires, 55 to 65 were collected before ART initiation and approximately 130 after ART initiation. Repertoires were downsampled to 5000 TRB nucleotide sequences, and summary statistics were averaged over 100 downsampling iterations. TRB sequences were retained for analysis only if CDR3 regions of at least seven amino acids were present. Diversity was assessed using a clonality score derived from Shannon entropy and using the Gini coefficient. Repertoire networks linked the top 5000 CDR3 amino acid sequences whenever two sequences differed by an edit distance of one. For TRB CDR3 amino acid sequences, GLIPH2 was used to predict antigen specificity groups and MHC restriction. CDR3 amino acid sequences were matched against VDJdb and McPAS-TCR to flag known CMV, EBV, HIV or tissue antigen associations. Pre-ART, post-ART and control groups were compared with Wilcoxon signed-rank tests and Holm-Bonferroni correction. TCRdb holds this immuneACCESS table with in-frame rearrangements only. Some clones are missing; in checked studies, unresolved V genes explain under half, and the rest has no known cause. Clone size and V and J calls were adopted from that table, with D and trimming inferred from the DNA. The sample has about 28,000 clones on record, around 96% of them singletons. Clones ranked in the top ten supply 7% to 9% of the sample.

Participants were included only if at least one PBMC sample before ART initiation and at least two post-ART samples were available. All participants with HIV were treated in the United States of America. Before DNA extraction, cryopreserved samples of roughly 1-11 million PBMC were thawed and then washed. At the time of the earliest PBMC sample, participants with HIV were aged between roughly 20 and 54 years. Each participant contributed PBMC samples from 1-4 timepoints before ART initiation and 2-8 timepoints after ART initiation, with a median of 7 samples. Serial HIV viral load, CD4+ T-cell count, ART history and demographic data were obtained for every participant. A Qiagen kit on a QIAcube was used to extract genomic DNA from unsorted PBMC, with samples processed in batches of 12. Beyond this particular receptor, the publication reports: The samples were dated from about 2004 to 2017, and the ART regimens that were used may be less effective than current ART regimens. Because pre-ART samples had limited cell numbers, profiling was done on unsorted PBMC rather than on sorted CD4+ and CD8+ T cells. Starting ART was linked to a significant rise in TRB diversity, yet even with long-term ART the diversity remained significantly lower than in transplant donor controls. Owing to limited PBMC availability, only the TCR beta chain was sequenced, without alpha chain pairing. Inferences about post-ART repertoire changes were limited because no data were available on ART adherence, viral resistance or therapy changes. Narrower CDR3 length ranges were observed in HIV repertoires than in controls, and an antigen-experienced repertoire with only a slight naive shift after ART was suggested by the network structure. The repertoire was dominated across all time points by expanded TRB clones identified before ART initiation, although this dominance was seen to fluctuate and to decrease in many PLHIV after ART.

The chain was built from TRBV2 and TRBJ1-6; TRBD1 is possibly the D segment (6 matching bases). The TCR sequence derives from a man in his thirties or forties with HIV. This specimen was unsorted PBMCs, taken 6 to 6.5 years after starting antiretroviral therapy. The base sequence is TGTGCCAGCAGGGGGCCGGGGGGCAATTCACCCCTCCACTTT. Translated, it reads CASRGPGGNSPLHF. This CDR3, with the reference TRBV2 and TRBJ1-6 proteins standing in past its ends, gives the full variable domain EPEVTQTPSHQVTQMGQEVILRCVPISNHLYFYWYRQILGQKVEFLVSFYNNEISEKSEIFDDQFSVERPDGSNFTLKIRSTKLEDSAMYFCASRGPGGNSPLHFGNGTRLTVT.